This passage covers 31 T cell receptor beta chains from one sample sequenced in a study of blood T cell repertoires in COVID-19. TCRdb's copy holds only in-frame clones and misses some; the assay was immunoSEQ multiplex PCR. Altogether 130,000 or so clones are present, roughly 80% being singletons, with the ten largest covering 1.4% to 1.5%. Sequencing used peripheral blood. The receptors stem from a man aged 55 to 70 with acute or convalescent COVID-19.

The chain couples TRBV5-1 to TRBJ2-3, with 9 bases identical to TRBD2. Germline-derived CDR1 and CDR2 are SGHRS and YFSETQ. After removal of 2 bases from V and 5 bases from J, the junction contained 6 bases not matched to a gene. The CDR3 has 15 residues. CDR3 DNA sequence: TGCGCCAGCAGCTTCCAGCGGGGGGTGATAGATACGCAGTATTTT. This sequence encodes CASSFQRGVIDTQYF.

J is TRBJ1-2 and V is TRBV7-8; 7 positions match TRBD1. V lost 1 base to trimming and J lost 4 bases; unmatched junction nucleotides: 6. The CDR3 has 15 residues. Germline CDR1 reads SGHVS; CDR2 reads FQNEAQ. Here the CDR3 reads CASSLVTTGAYGYTF. CDR3 nucleotides: TGTGCCAGCAGCTTAGTTACCACAGGGGCCTATGGCTACACCTTC.

J is TRBJ1-4 and V is TRBV27, with a possible D match to TRBD1 (6 bases). Germline V gene sequence: CDR1 MNHEY, CDR2 SMNVEV (reference sequence). Deletions cut 3 bases from V and 9 bases from J, with 17 bases between. The CDR3 contains 15 residues. The CDR3 DNA reads as TGTGCCAGCAGTTTGGGGGGGCAGAGGTTGAAAAAACTGTTTTTT. Its translation is CASSLGGQRLKKLFF.

The rearrangement joins TRBV6-2 or TRBV6-3 to TRBJ2-5, with D hard to call. The ends were cut back, 2 bases at V and 5 bases at J, with 15 bases in the middle. Germline-derived CDR1 and CDR2 are MNHEY and SVGEGT. This CDR3 region has 15 residues. The CDR3 here is CASSYAARRRETQYF. CDR3 bases: TGTGCCAGCAGTTACGCCGCCAGGCGTCGGGAGACCCAGTACTTC.

V and J are TRBV12-3 or TRBV12-4 and TRBJ2-7, with D maybe TRBD1 (5 bases). This CDR3 has 12 amino acids. Trimming shortened V by 4 bases and J by 6 bases, and 10 bases separated the two germline ends. In DNA form, the CDR3 reads TGTGCCAGCAGTTGGACACCGTCCGAGCAGTACTTC. It encodes CASSWTPSEQYF.

DNA for the CDR3: TGTGCCATCAGCGAACCGAACAGGGTTTCCTCCTACGAGCAGTACTTC. It specifies CAISEPNRVSSYEQYF. V usage is TRBV10-3 and J usage is TRBJ2-7; weak D call: TRBD1 (6 bases). Germline values: CDR1 ENHRY, CDR2 SYGVKD. The CDR3 has 16 amino acids. Trimming stripped 6 bases from V and 0 bases from J, with 18 bases between.

V usage is TRBV19 and J usage is TRBJ1-4; tentative D call: TRBD1 (5 bases). The V end lost 4 bases, the J end lost 2 bases, and 8 bases lay between the germline ends. Germline CDR1 is LNHDA and CDR2 is SQIVND (reference sequence). CDR3 length: 14 residues. CDR3 DNA: TGTGCCAGTAGTACCCAGGGTACTAATGAAAAACTGTTTTTT. Translating gives CASSTQGTNEKLFF.

The V gene is TRBV7-9, the J gene TRBJ1-1; D unresolved. Germline V gene data show CDR1 as SEHNR and CDR2 as FQNEAQ (reference sequence). The CDR3 covers 14 residues. The V and J ends lost 1 base and 4 bases respectively, with 10 bases between them. The CDR3 loop reads CASSLELLSTEAFF. CDR3 in DNA: TGTGCCAGCAGCTTAGAACTATTGAGCACTGAAGCTTTCTTT.

The CDR3 region is CASSLRSGQVNYGYTF. The CDR3 DNA sequence: TGTGCCAGCAGCCTCCGGTCGGGACAAGTTAACTATGGCTACACCTTC. The J gene is TRBJ1-2, the V gene TRBV6-2 or TRBV6-3; the D gene is possibly TRBD1 (6 bases). This CDR3 is built from 16 residues. The germline V gene has CDR1 MNHEY and CDR2 SVGEGT. Trimming took 6 bases from V and 1 from J, leaving 18 bases between them.

The J gene is TRBJ2-3, the V gene TRBV7-3, with 7 bases lining up with TRBD1. Unmatched junction bases numbered 7, after V lost 5 bases and J lost 2 bases. Germline lookup yields CDR1 SGHTA and CDR2 FQGTGA. The CDR3 contains 15 residues. Here the CDR3 reads CASSVGTAPTDTQYF. CDR3 nucleotides: TGTGCCAGCAGCGTCGGGACAGCTCCCACAGATACGCAGTATTTT.

This chain joins TRBV27 and TRBJ2-3; D possibly corresponds to TRBD2 (7 bases). The length of the CDR3 is 14 residues. From germline, CDR1 is MNHEY and CDR2 SMNVEV (reference sequence). V shed 6 bases and J shed 5 bases, with 15 bases lying between them. The CDR3 sequence: CASRRKGGGDTQYF. In DNA form, the CDR3 reads TGTGCCAGCAGACGAAAAGGGGGGGGAGATACGCAGTATTTT.

This sequence joins TRBV20-1 and TRBJ1-1; a possible D gene is TRBD1 (5 bases). Germline loops: CDR1 DFQATT, CDR2 SNEGSKA (reference sequence). Trimming cost V 6 bases and J 4 bases, with 9 bases left between them. The length of the CDR3 is 11 residues. CDR3: CSAQGSTEAFF. The CDR3 DNA sequence: TGCAGTGCCCAGGGAAGCACTGAAGCTTTCTTT.

The V and J genes are TRBV24-1 and TRBJ2-3; 7 bases are a match to TRBD1. The J segment lost 7 bases and the V segment lost 9 bases, leaving 6 bases of the junction unmatched. This CDR3 is 12 amino acids long. Germline lookup yields CDR1 KGHDR and CDR2 SFDVKD. This chain's CDR3 is CATGQGVNTQYF. CDR3 nucleotide sequence: TGTGCCACCGGGCAGGGGGTAAATACGCAGTATTTT.

This chain links TRBV12-5 with TRBJ1-2, with TRBD1 as a possible D gene (5 bases). Trimming took 3 bases from V and 2 from J, leaving 13 bases between them. Looked up from germline, CDR1 is LGHNT and CDR2 is FRNRAP. This CDR3 region has 15 residues. The CDR3, as DNA: TGTGCTAGTGGTTTCCAGGGAGGGTTCAACTATGGCTACACCTTC. Translated: CASGFQGGFNYGYTF.

J is TRBJ1-1 and V is TRBV4-1; 7 bases agree with TRBD1. CDR3 length: 16 amino acids. Germline values: CDR1 MGHRA, CDR2 YSYEKL. Unmatched junction bases numbered 11, after V lost 1 base and J lost 6 bases. CDR3: CASSQADEGGSAEAFF. The CDR3 bases are TGCGCCAGCAGCCAAGCGGATGAAGGGGGCTCCGCTGAAGCTTTCTTT.

The chain carries TRBV27 and TRBJ2-2, with D unresolved. Deletions cut 3 bases from V and 0 bases from J, with 11 bases between. Germline CDR1 reads MNHEY; CDR2 reads SMNVEV (reference sequence). This CDR3 has 16 amino acids. The CDR3 region has the DNA TGTGCCAGCAGTTTCGCTCAACTAACGAACACCGGGGAGCTGTTTTTT. Its translation: CASSFAQLTNTGELFF.

The rearrangement uses TRBV5-4 and TRBJ2-2, with 7 bases aligning to TRBD1. With V trimmed by 4 bases and J by 6 bases, 6 bases remained unmatched. Germline CDR1 and CDR2: SGHNT and YYREEE (reference sequence). The CDR3 covers 14 residues. The CDR3 DNA sequence: TGTGCCAGCAGCGGGACAGTCTCACCCGGGGAGCTGTTTTTT. Its translation: CASSGTVSPGELFF.

This chain connects TRBV5-4 to TRBJ2-3; a possible D gene is TRBD1 (6 bases). The CDR3 has 13 residues. Germline V gives CDR1 SGHNT, CDR2 YYREEE (reference sequence). Trimming removed 4 bases at V and 6 bases at J, with 12 bases between. The CDR3 sequence: CASSPDRLDTQYF. The CDR3 nucleotides are TGTGCCAGCAGCCCGGACAGACTTGATACGCAGTATTTT.

The rearrangement joins TRBV2 to TRBJ2-7; 11 bases align to TRBD2. V shed 6 bases and J 3 bases; nucleotides not matched to a gene: 7. This CDR3 spans 15 amino acids. CDR1 and CDR2 (germline): SNHLY, FYNNEI. The CDR3 reads CASRATSGGFYEQYF. Written as DNA, the CDR3 is TGTGCCAGCAGAGCTACTAGCGGGGGATTCTACGAGCAGTACTTC.

The V call is TRBV6-5, the J call TRBJ2-5; TRBD2 matches 7 bases. In germline, CDR1 is MNHEY, CDR2 SVGAGI. The J segment lost 5 bases and the V segment lost 11 bases, leaving 14 bases of the junction unmatched. The CDR3 is made up of 14 amino acids. The CDR3 protein is CAAGDRVRLETQYF. The CDR3 DNA reads as TGTGCCGCGGGAGATCGAGTCCGGTTGGAGACCCAGTACTTC.

V and J are TRBV25-1 and TRBJ1-5, with unresolved D. The germline V gene encodes CDR1 MGHDK and CDR2 SYGVNS. The CDR3 has 13 amino acids. V was clipped by 0 bases and J by 5 bases, with 5 bases between them. CDR3 residues: CASSEYADQPQHF. The CDR3 DNA reads TGTGCCAGCAGTGAATATGCAGATCAGCCCCAGCATTTT.

Note on this clone: Other nucleotide sequences in the sample specify the same CDR3. The chain is built from TRBV12-3 or TRBV12-4 and TRBJ1-2; 8 bases are a match to TRBD1. The CDR3 is made up of 13 amino acids. With 4 bases clipped from V and 4 bases from J, the junction kept 2 bases outside the gene matches. CDR3 residues: CASSSTGGYGYTF. CDR3 bases: TGTGCCAGCAGTTCAACAGGGGGCTATGGCTACACCTTC.

This clone turned up a few times. The chain couples TRBV19 to TRBJ2-2; 12 nucleotides line up with TRBD2. V was clipped by 4 bases and J by 7 bases; unmatched bases: 13. The V gene's germline CDR1 is LNHDA and CDR2 SQIVND (reference sequence). This CDR3 is built from 18 residues. DNA for the CDR3: TGTGCCAGTAGTACCGATCCTCTAGCGGGAGGGCCTCACGGGGAGCTGTTTTTT. Amino acids: CASSTDPLAGGPHGELFF.

V and J are TRBV19 and TRBJ1-1; the D is unclear. This CDR3 region has 13 residues. Germline V lookup: CDR1 LNHDA, CDR2 SQIVND (reference sequence). V dropped 7 bases and J dropped 3 bases, with 12 bases sitting between them. CDR3: CASTPGAHTEAFF. The CDR3 bases are TGTGCCAGTACCCCTGGAGCGCACACTGAAGCTTTCTTT.

V usage is TRBV5-1 and J usage is TRBJ2-3; 10 bases agree with TRBD1. With 4 bases clipped from V and 3 bases from J, the junction kept 8 bases outside the gene matches. The CDR3 extends over 16 amino acids. Germline values: CDR1 SGHRS, CDR2 YFSETQ. CDR3 coding DNA: TGCGCCAGCAGCCTACCGGGACAGGGGTCTACAGATACGCAGTATTTT. It translates to CASSLPGQGSTDTQYF.

The genes are TRBV5-1 and TRBJ2-1; no firm D call. In germline, CDR1 is SGHRS, CDR2 YFSETQ. With 2 bases removed from V and 0 bases from J, the gap between germline ends came to 12 bases. The CDR3 is 16 amino acids. The CDR3 here is CASSFGRQGSYNEQFF. For the CDR3, the DNA is TGCGCCAGCAGCTTTGGCAGACAAGGCTCCTACAATGAGCAGTTCTTC.

This clone was observed a few times. The rearrangement joins TRBV27 to TRBJ1-2; weak D call: TRBD1 (6 bases). CDR1 and CDR2 (germline): MNHEY, SMNVEV (reference sequence). Trimming left V 5 bases short and J 4 bases short, with 14 bases between. The CDR3 runs to 14 residues. CDR3 sequence: CASSTLRGSYGYTF. For the CDR3, the DNA is TGTGCCAGCAGTACCCTCAGGGGCTCCTATGGCTACACCTTC.

The chain links TRBV6-5 to TRBJ1-6; D might be TRBD1 (6 bases). The CDR3 totals 15 residues. The V and J ends lost 6 bases and 7 bases respectively, with 16 bases between them. From germline, CDR1 is MNHEY and CDR2 SVGAGI. The CDR3 region has the DNA TGTGCCAGCAGGCCACATTGGGACAAGAATTCACCCCTCCACTTT. This gives the protein CASRPHWDKNSPLHF.

The V call is TRBV4-1, the J call TRBJ2-7; possible D gene TRBD1, 5 bases. This CDR3 spans 16 amino acids. The germline V gene encodes CDR1 MGHRA and CDR2 YSYEKL. V gave up 0 bases and J gave up 4 bases, with 16 bases separating them. CDR3 nucleotide sequence: TGCGCCAGCAGCCAAGATACAGGATCATATTGGTACGAGCAGTACTTC. Protein: CASSQDTGSYWYEQYF.

This chain joins TRBV7-9 and TRBJ2-5; D unclear. Germline V lookup: CDR1 SEHNR, CDR2 FQNEAQ (reference sequence). The V and J ends lost 1 base and 5 bases respectively, with 20 bases between them. The CDR3 length is 17 residues. The CDR3 sequence: CASSLGVGGGTGETQYF. The CDR3 region has the DNA TGTGCCAGCAGCTTAGGTGTCGGTGGCGGCACCGGGGAGACCCAGTACTTC.

The chain combines TRBV6-4 with TRBJ2-1, with 12 positions matching TRBD2. CDR3 length: 15 amino acids. CDR1 MRHNA and CDR2 SNTAGT come from the germline V gene. J lost 6 bases, V lost 5 bases, and 5 bases had no gene match. The CDR3 nucleotides are TGTGCCAGCAGTAAACTAGCGGGAGGTTTCAATGAGCAGTTCTTC. It codes for CASSKLAGGFNEQFF.